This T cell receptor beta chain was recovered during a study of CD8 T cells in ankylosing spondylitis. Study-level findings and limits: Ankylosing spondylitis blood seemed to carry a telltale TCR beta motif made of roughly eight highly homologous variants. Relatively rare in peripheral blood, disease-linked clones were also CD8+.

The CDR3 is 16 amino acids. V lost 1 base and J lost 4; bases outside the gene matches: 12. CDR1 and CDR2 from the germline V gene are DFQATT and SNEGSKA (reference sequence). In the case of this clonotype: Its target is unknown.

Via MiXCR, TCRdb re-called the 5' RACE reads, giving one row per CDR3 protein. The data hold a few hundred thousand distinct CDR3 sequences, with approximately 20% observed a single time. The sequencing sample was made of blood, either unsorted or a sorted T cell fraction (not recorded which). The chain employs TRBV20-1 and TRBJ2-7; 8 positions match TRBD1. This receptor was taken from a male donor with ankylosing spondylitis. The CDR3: CSARARGTGQGYEQYF. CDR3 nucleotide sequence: TGCAGTGCTAGAGCAAGAGGGACAGGACAGGGATACGAGCAGTACTTC.